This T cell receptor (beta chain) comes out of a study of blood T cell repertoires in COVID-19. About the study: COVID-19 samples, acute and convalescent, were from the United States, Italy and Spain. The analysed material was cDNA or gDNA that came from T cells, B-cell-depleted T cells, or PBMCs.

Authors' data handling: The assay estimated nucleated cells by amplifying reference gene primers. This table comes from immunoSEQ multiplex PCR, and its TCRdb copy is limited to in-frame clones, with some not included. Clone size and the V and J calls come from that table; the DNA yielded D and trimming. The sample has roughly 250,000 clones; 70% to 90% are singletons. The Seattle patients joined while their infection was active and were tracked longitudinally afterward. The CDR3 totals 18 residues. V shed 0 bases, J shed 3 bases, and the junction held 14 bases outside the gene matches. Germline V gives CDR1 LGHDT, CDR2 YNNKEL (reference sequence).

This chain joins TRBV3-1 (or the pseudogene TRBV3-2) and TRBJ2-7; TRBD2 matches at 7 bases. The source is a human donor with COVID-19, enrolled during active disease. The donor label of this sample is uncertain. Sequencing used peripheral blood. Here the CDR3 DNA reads TGTGCCAGCAGCCAAGACCCACTCCTGACTAGCAGAAGCTACGAGCAGTACTTC. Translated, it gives CASSQDPLLTSRSYEQYF.